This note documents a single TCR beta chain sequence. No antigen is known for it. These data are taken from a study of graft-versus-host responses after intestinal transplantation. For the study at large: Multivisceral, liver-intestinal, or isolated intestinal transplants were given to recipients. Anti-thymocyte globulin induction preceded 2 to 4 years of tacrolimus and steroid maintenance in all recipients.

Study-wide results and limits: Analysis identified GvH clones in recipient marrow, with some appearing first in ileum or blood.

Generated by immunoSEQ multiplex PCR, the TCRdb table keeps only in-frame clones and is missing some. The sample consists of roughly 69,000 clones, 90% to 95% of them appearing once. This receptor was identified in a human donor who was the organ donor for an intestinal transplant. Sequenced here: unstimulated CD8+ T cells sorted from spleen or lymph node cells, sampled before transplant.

The CDR3 here is CASSLVDTNYGYTF. CDR3 in DNA: TGTGCCAGCAGCTTAGTAGACACGAACTATGGCTACACCTTC. This chain connects TRBV11-2 to TRBJ1-2; D unresolved. The length of the CDR3 is 14 residues. V lost 1 base and J 2 bases, leaving 8 bases between the germline ends. Germline V lookup: CDR1 SGHAT, CDR2 FQNNGV.